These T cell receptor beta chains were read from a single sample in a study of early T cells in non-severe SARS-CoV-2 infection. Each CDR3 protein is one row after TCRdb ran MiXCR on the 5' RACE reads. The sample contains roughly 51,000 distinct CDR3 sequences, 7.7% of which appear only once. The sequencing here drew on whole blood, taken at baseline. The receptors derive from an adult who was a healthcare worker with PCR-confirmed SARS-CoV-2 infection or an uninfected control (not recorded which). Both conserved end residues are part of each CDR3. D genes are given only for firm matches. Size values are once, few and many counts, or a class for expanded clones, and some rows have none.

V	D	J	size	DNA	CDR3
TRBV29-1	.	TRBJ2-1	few	TGCAGCGGCACAGGGAGCCGGCACGATGAGCAGTTCTTC	CSGTGSRHDEQFF
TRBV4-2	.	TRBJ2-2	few	TGTGCCAGCAGCCAAGAGGCCACGAACACCGGGGAGCTGTTTTTT	CASSQEATNTGELFF
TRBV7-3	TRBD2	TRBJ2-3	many	TGTGCCAGCAGCTTAGGAAGCCTAGCGGGAGGGCCAGATACGCAGTATTTT	CASSLGSLAGGPDTQYF
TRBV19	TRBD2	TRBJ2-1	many	TGTGCCAGTAGTATATTGATTAGCGGGGGATACAATGAGCAGTTCTTC	CASSILISGGYNEQFF
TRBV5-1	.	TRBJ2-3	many	TGCGCCAGCAGCTTATCGAGCGCGACCAACACAGATACGCAGTATTTT	CASSLSSATNTDTQYF
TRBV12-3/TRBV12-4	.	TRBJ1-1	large	TGTGCCAGCAGCCCTGGACTGGTTGAAGCTTTCTTT	CASSPGLVEAFF
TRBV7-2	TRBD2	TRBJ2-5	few	TGTGCCAGCAGCTCCCGACTAGCCCAAGAGACCCAGTACTTC	CASSSRLAQETQYF
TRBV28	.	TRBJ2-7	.	TGTGCCAGCACCCCGATGGGGAACGAGGACGAGCAGTACTTC	CASTPMGNEDEQYF
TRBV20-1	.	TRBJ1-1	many	TGCAGTGCTAGAGGGAGGGAAGCTTTCTTT	CSARGREAFF
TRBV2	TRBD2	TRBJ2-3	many	TGTGCCAGCAGTGAAGGGCTAGCGGGGAACACAGATACGCAGTATTTT	CASSEGLAGNTDTQYF
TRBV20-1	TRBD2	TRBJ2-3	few	TGCAGTGCTGCCCCTTGGGGACTAGCAGCCTACACAGATACGCAGTATTTT	CSAAPWGLAAYTDTQYF
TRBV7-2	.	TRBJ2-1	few	TGTGCCAGCAGCTCTCCCCTCGGTATGAATGAGCAGTTCTTC	CASSSPLGMNEQFF
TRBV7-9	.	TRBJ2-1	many	TGTGCCAGCAGCTTTCGGGGTTCTAACTACAATGAGCAGTTCTTC	CASSFRGSNYNEQFF
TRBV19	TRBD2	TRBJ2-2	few	TGTGCCACCGGCGGGGGGTACTGGAACACCGGGGAGCTGTTTTTT	CATGGGYWNTGELFF
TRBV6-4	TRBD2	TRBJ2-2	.	TGTGCCAGCAGCGCTACTAGCGGCGGGAGCACCGGGGAGCTGTTTTTT	CASSATSGGSTGELFF
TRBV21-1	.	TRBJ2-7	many	TGTGCCAGCAGCAAGGCCCCTCTGGGGGCTTTCTACGAGCAGTACTTC	CASSKAPLGAFYEQYF
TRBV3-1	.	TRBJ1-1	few	TGTGCCAGCAGCCGCCAGGGCCATCCGTTTGAAGCTTTCTTT	CASSRQGHPFEAFF
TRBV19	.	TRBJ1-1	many	TGTGCCAGTAGTATCGGGGCGTCGTGGCCCCGAGCTGAAGCTTTCTTT	CASSIGASWPRAEAFF
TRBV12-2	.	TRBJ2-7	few	TGTGCAAGTCGCTCTTATCGGGACAAAGAGCAGTACTTC	CASRSYRDKEQYF
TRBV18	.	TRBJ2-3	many	TGTGCCACGGCCCCTCCTAGCACAGATACGCAGTATTTT	CATAPPSTDTQYF
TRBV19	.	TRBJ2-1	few	TGTGCCAGTAGTATCGGTGGGCGGGGATTGAGCTCCTACAATGAGCAGTTCTTC	CASSIGGRGLSSYNEQFF
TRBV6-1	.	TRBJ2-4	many	TGTGCCAGTCACGAAGCCAAAAACATTCAGTACTTC	CASHEAKNIQYF
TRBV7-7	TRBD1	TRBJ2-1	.	TGTGCTAGCAGCGCGATACCAAGGGGGCGCCACAATGAGCAGTTCTTC	CASSAIPRGRHNEQFF
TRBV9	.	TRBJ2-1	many	TGTGCCAGCAGCGTAGAGCTGAATGGGTGGGATGAGCAGTTCTTC	CASSVELNGWDEQFF
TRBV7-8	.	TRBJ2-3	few	TGTGCCAGCAGCCGTCGTATATTCGACTCGGCCACAGATACGCAGTATTTT	CASSRRIFDSATDTQYF
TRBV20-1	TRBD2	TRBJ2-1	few	TGCAGTGCTGGGGAGGGCTGGGATTACAATGAGCAGTTCTTC	CSAGEGWDYNEQFF
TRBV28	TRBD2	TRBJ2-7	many	TGTGCCAGCATGGGGGGGGTAACTCCCGACGAGCAGTACTTC	CASMGGVTPDEQYF
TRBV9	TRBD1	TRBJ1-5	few	TGTGCCAGCAGCGCCAGGGGGAGAAGCAATCAGCCCCAGCATTTT	CASSARGRSNQPQHF
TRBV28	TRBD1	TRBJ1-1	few	TGTGCCACCGAGGATTATCAGGGGGCTATCACTGAAGCTTTCTTT	CATEDYQGAITEAFF
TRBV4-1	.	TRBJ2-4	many	TGCGCCAGCAGCCAAACCGGGACCTTTATAGCCAAAAACATTCAGTACTTC	CASSQTGTFIAKNIQYF
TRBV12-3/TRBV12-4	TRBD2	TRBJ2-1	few	TGTGCCAGCAGTTCACTAGCGGGAGGGGCTGAGCAGTTCTTC	CASSSLAGGAEQFF
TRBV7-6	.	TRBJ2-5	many	TGTGCCAGCAGCCCTGTATCCTCAGAGACCCAGTACTTC	CASSPVSSETQYF
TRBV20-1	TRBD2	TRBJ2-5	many	TGCAGTGCACAGACTAGCGGGAGGGAGACCCAGTACTTC	CSAQTSGRETQYF
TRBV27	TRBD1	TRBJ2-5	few	TGTGCCAGCAGAGGACAGGGGCCGGCCGACGGGGAGACCCAGTACTTC	CASRGQGPADGETQYF
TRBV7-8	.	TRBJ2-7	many	TGTGCCAGCAGCTTAGCCCCAGGGGAGGCGTACGAGCAGTACTTC	CASSLAPGEAYEQYF
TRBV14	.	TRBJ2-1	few	TGTGCCAGCAGCCAGCGAAGGGGAAGCTCCTACAATGAGCAGTTCTTC	CASSQRRGSSYNEQFF
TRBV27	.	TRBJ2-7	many	TGTGCCAGCAGCCCCGGGATGGGCGAGCAGTACTTC	CASSPGMGEQYF
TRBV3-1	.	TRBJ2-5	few	TGTGCCAGCAGCCCCGGGCCCCAAGAGACCCAGTACTTC	CASSPGPQETQYF
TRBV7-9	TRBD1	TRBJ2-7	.	TGTGCCAGCAGCTTAGAGGCAGGGGGTCACCACGAGCAGTACTTC	CASSLEAGGHHEQYF
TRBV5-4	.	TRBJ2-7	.	TGTGCCAGCAGCTTGGACAGGTACGAGCAGTACTTC	CASSLDRYEQYF
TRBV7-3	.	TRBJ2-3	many	TGTGCCAGCAGCTTAATCCCCCGCACAGATACGCAGTATTTT	CASSLIPRTDTQYF
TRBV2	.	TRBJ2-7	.	TGTGCCAGCAGTGAACGCGGGATTACGTCCTACGAGCAGTACTTC	CASSERGITSYEQYF
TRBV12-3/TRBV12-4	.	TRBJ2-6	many	TGTGCCACCGCAACCGGGTCTGGGGCCAACGTCCTGACTTTC	CATATGSGANVLTF
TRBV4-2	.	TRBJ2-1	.	TGTGCCAGCAGCCAAGCGTATAATACATACAATGAGCAGTTCTTC	CASSQAYNTYNEQFF
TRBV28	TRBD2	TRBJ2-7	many	TGTGCCAGCAGTTTGCCTCTAGCGGGACACGACGACGAGCAGTACTTC	CASSLPLAGHDDEQYF
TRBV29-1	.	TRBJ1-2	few	TGCAGCGTTGAGGAGAACTATGGCTACACCTTC	CSVEENYGYTF
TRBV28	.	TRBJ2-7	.	TGTGCCAGCAGTCACACCTACGAGCAGTACTTC	CASSHTYEQYF
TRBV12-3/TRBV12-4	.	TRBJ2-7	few	TGTGCCAGCAGTTTAGAAAAACCCTACGAGCAGTACTTC	CASSLEKPYEQYF
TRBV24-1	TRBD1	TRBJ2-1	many	TGTGCCACCAGTTACTCCGACAGGGAACTTGAGCAGTTCTTC	CATSYSDRELEQFF
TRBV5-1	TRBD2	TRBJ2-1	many	TGCGCCAGCAGCTTGGAGGCTAGCGGGATGGATGAGCAGTTCTTC	CASSLEASGMDEQFF
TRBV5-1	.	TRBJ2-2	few	TGCGCCAGCAGCTTGGGAACAACGGCCACCGGGGAGCTGTTTTTT	CASSLGTTATGELFF
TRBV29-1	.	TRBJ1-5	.	TGCAGCGTTTCCTTCACAAGGGATCAGCCCCAGCATTTT	CSVSFTRDQPQHF
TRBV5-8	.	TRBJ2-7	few	TGTGCCAGCAGCTTGGAGCTAACAGCTTTCTACGAGCAGTACTTC	CASSLELTAFYEQYF
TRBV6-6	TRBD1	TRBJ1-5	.	TGTGCCAGCAGCGACACAGGGGTAGGGGGAGGCAATCAGCCCCAGCATTTT	CASSDTGVGGGNQPQHF
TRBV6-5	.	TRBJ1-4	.	TGTGCCAGCAGTTACAGGGCACGGGGGACCATTAATGAAAAACTGTTTTTT	CASSYRARGTINEKLFF
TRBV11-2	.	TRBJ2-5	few	TGTGCCAGCAGCTTAAAGAGGCTAGAATTTTCCCAGTACTTC	CASSLKRLEFSQYF
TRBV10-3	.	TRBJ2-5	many	TGTGGTACAGAGATCCAAGAGACCCAGTACTTC	CGTEIQETQYF
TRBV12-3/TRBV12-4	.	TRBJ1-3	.	TGTGCCAGCAGTTTAGATGGAAACACCATATATTTT	CASSLDGNTIYF
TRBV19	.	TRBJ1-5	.	TGTGCCAGTAGTATCGTCGCAGGGAGCAATCAGCCCCAGCATTTT	CASSIVAGSNQPQHF